This TCR beta chain was captured in a study of neurological immune-mediated disorders. TCRdb independently ran MiXCR on the 5' RACE reads; one entry per CDR3 protein. In the table there are about 84,000 distinct CDR3 sequences, approximately 4.6% of which are singletons. The sample's time point: longitudinal time-point 3. Many counts were recorded for this clonotype. The CDR3 is 14 residues long. V lost 3 bases and J 3 bases, leaving 11 bases between the germline ends. Looked up from germline, CDR1 is DFQATT and CDR2 is SNEGSKA (reference sequence). Source material: PBMCs. This TCR was recovered from a woman aged 55-69 years with multiple sclerosis. J is TRBJ2-2 and V is TRBV20-1, with TRBD1 as a possible D gene (5 bases). The CDR3 loop is CSASNRRYTGELFF. The DNA of the CDR3 is TGCAGTGCTAGTAACAGGCGCTACACCGGGGAGCTGTTTTTT.